This T cell receptor beta chain comes out of a study of T cells after yellow fever vaccination. As for the study in general: SMART-Seq v4 Ultra Low Input served to prepare low-cell-number fractions.

This clonotype has ten or more counts. Its target is unknown. Overall study findings and caveats: Most primary-vaccination clones recurred post-booster (around 95% CD4, roughly 90% CD8). By day 5 rather than day 15, the secondary response had peaked, though it was weaker.

The junction had 3 bases not matched to a gene; V was cut back by 0 bases and J by 6 bases. CDR3 length: 14 amino acids. The germline V gene encodes CDR1 SGHRS and CDR2 YFSETQ. TCRdb processed the 5' RACE reads anew with MiXCR; each CDR3 protein has one entry. The data hold hundreds of thousands of distinct CDR3 sequences, with over 8% observed a single time. The receptor was isolated from a man aged 18 to 35 who received the YFV17D yellow fever vaccine. This chain uses TRBV5-1 with TRBJ2-1; 7 bases are shared with TRBD2. Source: PBMCs, taken on the day of the first yellow fever vaccination. DNA of the CDR3: TGCGCCAGCAGCTTGGAGGCTAGCGGCAATGAGCAGTTCTTC. This encodes CASSLEASGNEQFF.